These 23 T cell receptor beta chains originate from one sample sequenced in a study of identical twins. One entry per CDR3 protein, called by TCRdb with MiXCR from the 5' RACE reads. There are about 520,000 distinct CDR3 sequences in the sample; around 20% occur only once, and around 1% lies in the top ten. These data were likewise used in another study, on T cells expressing NK-cell markers.

The sample consisted of CD4+ T cells sorted from blood. Source of these receptors: a young woman in good health.

There are a few counts of this clonotype. CDR3 bases: TGTGCCAGCAGCTTTGCTGGGCATGAAGCTTTCTTT. It is translated as CASSFAGHEAFF. The chain uses TRBV11-3 and TRBJ1-1; D gene unclear. CDR3 length equals 12 residues. Germline CDR1 and CDR2: SGHNT and YENEEA. V gave up 3 bases and J gave up 7 bases, with 9 bases separating them.

The chain carries TRBV12-3 or TRBV12-4 and TRBJ2-7; TRBD1 agrees at 7 bases. This CDR3 comprises 13 residues. The J segment lost 6 bases and the V segment lost 5 bases, leaving 7 bases of the junction unmatched. This chain's CDR3 is CASSVDRRREQYF. CDR3 coding DNA: TGTGCCAGCAGTGTGGACAGGCGCCGCGAGCAGTACTTC.

This sequence joins TRBV20-1 and TRBJ2-1; no reliable D call. The CDR3 runs to 11 residues. Germline V CDR1 and CDR2: DFQATT, SNEGSKA (reference sequence). Trimming removed 1 base from V and 9 bases from J, with 7 bases in between. This chain's CDR3 is CSARAGSEQFF. The CDR3 DNA is TGCAGTGCTAGAGCCGGGTCTGAGCAGTTCTTC.

This chain links TRBV5-1 with TRBJ1-2; D uncertain. The V gene lost 3 bases and the J gene lost 3 bases, with 9 bases spanning the gap. The length of the CDR3 is 13 residues. From germline, CDR1 is SGHRS and CDR2 YFSETQ. CDR3 amino acids: CASSSVPDYGYTF. CDR3 coding DNA: TGCGCCAGCAGCTCCGTTCCAGACTATGGCTACACCTTC.

This clonotype was picked up a small number of times. This chain connects TRBV9 to TRBJ2-3; possibly TRBD1 or TRBD2 for D (5 bases each). Germline CDR1 is SGDLS and CDR2 is YYNGEE. The length of the CDR3 is 14 residues. V was cut by 4 bases and J by 4 bases, with 13 bases left in between. The CDR3 here is CASSPRGSADTQYF. The CDR3 DNA follows: TGTGCCAGCAGCCCCCGGGGCTCAGCAGATACGCAGTATTTT.

V and J are TRBV12-3 or TRBV12-4 and TRBJ2-6; the D is unclear. The CDR3 covers 9 residues. V lost 7 bases, J lost 8 bases, and 0 bases lay in between. The CDR3 sequence: CASTNVLTF. In nucleotides, the CDR3 is TGTGCCAGCACCAACGTCCTGACTTTC.

The sample holds a few counts of this clonotype. The chain uses TRBV29-1 and TRBJ2-3; unclear D gene. From germline, CDR1 is SQVTM and CDR2 ANQGSEA. V lost 0 bases and J 4 bases, leaving 11 bases between the germline ends. This CDR3 has 14 residues. CDR3 loop: CSVEDRNIADTQYF. CDR3 coding DNA: TGCAGCGTTGAAGATAGGAACATCGCAGATACGCAGTATTTT.

The V gene is TRBV29-1, the J gene TRBJ1-1, with D unresolved. The CDR3 runs to 14 residues. V lost 2 bases, J lost 8 bases, and 18 bases lay in between. Germline CDR1 is SQVTM and CDR2 is ANQGSEA. The CDR3 loop is CSVETIGREREAFF. For the CDR3, the DNA is TGCAGCGTTGAAACGATCGGGCGCGAACGAGAAGCTTTCTTT. The whole variable domain, remainder taken from reference TRBV29-1 and TRBJ1-1, is SAVISQKPSRDICQRGTSLTIQCQVDSQVTMMFWYRQQPGQSLTLIATANQGSEATYESGFVIDKFPISRPNLTFSTLTVSNMSPEDSSIYLCSVETIGREREAFFGQGTRLTVV.

The V and J genes are TRBV27 and TRBJ1-5; 9 nucleotides agree with TRBD1. Germline loops: CDR1 MNHEY, CDR2 SMNVEV (reference sequence). V dropped 5 bases and J dropped 6; count of bases not matched to a gene: 8. This CDR3 has 15 amino acids. The CDR3 sequence is CASSPLGQGGQPQHF. The CDR3 nucleotides read TGTGCCAGCAGTCCCTTGGGACAGGGAGGTCAGCCCCAGCATTTT.

This clonotype was detected a few times. This sequence joins TRBV5-1 and TRBJ1-4, with a possible D match to TRBD1 (5 bases). The V gene lost 4 bases and the J gene lost 6 bases, with 10 bases spanning the gap. The germline gives CDR1 SGHRS, CDR2 YFSETQ. The CDR3 length is 13 residues. The CDR3 DNA follows: TGCGCCAGCAGCCAGGGCCGAGATGAAAAACTGTTTTTT. Translated: CASSQGRDEKLFF.

This chain links TRBV20-1 with TRBJ1-1; maybe TRBD1 (6 bases). Trimming pared 2 bases from V and 7 bases from J, leaving 11 bases between. This CDR3 region has 12 residues. The germline CDR1 and CDR2 sequences are DFQATT and SNEGSKA (reference sequence). For the CDR3, the DNA is TGCAGTGCTAGAAGGACAGACCTTGAAGCTTTCTTT. This gives the protein CSARRTDLEAFF.

This chain uses TRBV7-9 with TRBJ2-5, with TRBD1 as a possible D gene (5 bases). Germline CDR1 is SEHNR and CDR2 is FQNEAQ (reference sequence). The CDR3 runs 15 residues. V was clipped by 1 base and J by 7 bases, with 16 bases between them. CDR3 nucleotides: TGTGCCAGCAGCTTAGGGGGCCGGGCTGGTTCGACCCAGTACTTC. This gives the protein CASSLGGRAGSTQYF.

This clonotype occurred a few times. The chain is built from TRBV30 and TRBJ2-7, with D unclear. Germline CDR1 is GTSNPN and CDR2 is SVGIG (reference sequence). The CDR3 covers 12 residues. Trimming left V 0 bases short and J 4 bases short, with 7 bases between. The chain's CDR3 is CAWSVTAYEQYF. CDR3 bases: TGTGCCTGGAGTGTAACAGCTTACGAGCAGTACTTC.

This clonotype was seen a few times. This sequence joins TRBV20-1 and TRBJ1-6; D is perhaps TRBD1 (5 bases). V was clipped by 3 bases and J by 0 bases, with 9 bases between them. The CDR3 contains 15 residues. The germline gives CDR1 DFQATT, CDR2 SNEGSKA (reference sequence). In nucleotides, the CDR3 is TGCAGTGCTAGGGAGGGGAGCTCCTATAATTCACCCCTCCACTTT. Translation gives CSAREGSSYNSPLHF.

The V gene is TRBV7-2, the J gene TRBJ2-3; no firm D call. V shed 1 base and J shed 3 bases, with 11 bases lying between them. The CDR3 runs 15 residues. Germline V gene sequence: CDR1 SGHTA, CDR2 FQGNSA. The CDR3: CASSLGYFGTDTQYF. For the CDR3, the DNA is TGTGCCAGCAGCTTAGGATATTTCGGAACAGATACGCAGTATTTT. The full variable domain, completed using reference TRBV7-2 and TRBJ2-3, is GAGVSQSPSNKVTEKGKDVELRCDPISGHTALYWYRQSLGQGLEFLIYFQGNSAPDKSGLPSDRFSAERTGGSVSTLTIQRTQQEDSAVYLCASSLGYFGTDTQYFGPGTRLTVL.

This clonotype was picked up many times. The chain combines TRBV4-2 with TRBJ1-2, with 7 bases aligning to TRBD1. The CDR3 length is 15 residues. Germline trimming cut 1 base from V and 5 bases from J; bases unmatched to any gene: 7. CDR1 is LGHNA and CDR2 is YNFKEQ in the germline V gene. The CDR3 here is CASSQGRQGEYGYTF. The CDR3 nucleotides read TGTGCCAGCAGCCAAGGGAGGCAGGGGGAATATGGCTACACCTTC.

The chain links TRBV7-3 to TRBJ2-5, with 10 bases aligning to TRBD2. J lost 5 bases, V lost 2 bases, and 5 bases had no gene match. Germline CDR1 SGHTA, CDR2 FQGTGA. CDR3 length: 15 amino acids. CDR3 region: CASSLSAGGPETQYF. The CDR3 DNA is TGTGCCAGCAGCTTATCAGCGGGGGGGCCGGAGACCCAGTACTTC. The whole variable domain, filled in from reference TRBV7-3 and TRBJ2-5, reads GAGVSQTPSNKVTEKGKYVELRCDPISGHTALYWYRQSLGQGPEFLIYFQGTGAADDSGLPNDRFFAVRPEGSVSTLKIQRTERGDSAVYLCASSLSAGGPETQYFGPGTRLLVL.

This clonotype was seen ten or more times. The chain joins TRBV2 to TRBJ1-5; the D gene is possibly TRBD1 (5 bases). Germline assignment: CDR1 SNHLY and CDR2 FYNNEI. The CDR3 has 14 residues. V was shortened by 6 bases and J by 6 bases, with 15 bases between the two germline ends. CDR3 nucleotides: TGTGCCAGCAGCCGACAGAGTAATTTTCAGCCCCAGCATTTT. Translation gives CASSRQSNFQPQHF.

The chain has TRBV20-1 and TRBJ2-7; D possibly corresponds to TRBD2 (6 bases). CDR1 is DFQATT and CDR2 is SNEGSKA in the germline V gene (reference sequence). The CDR3 loop spans 15 amino acids. The V gene lost 6 bases and the J gene lost 5 bases, with 23 bases spanning the gap. In DNA, the CDR3 is TGCAGTGCCGCCTCGAGGGTCGGGAGCGTCGACGAGCAGTACTTC. Translated: CSAASRVGSVDEQYF.

The chain is built from TRBV12-3 or TRBV12-4 and TRBJ2-1, with a possible D match to TRBD2 (5 bases). This CDR3 comprises 14 residues. Deletions cut 7 bases from V and 5 bases from J, with 15 bases between. The CDR3 reads CASMGQLDDNEQFF. The CDR3, as DNA: TGTGCCAGCATGGGCCAACTAGACGACAATGAGCAGTTCTTC.

This clonotype was seen more than once but under ten times. J is TRBJ1-1 and V is TRBV18; the D gene is possibly TRBD1 (5 bases). The CDR3 is 13 residues long. Deletions cut 5 bases from V and 3 bases from J, with 10 bases between. Germline CDR1 reads KGHSH; CDR2 reads LQKENI. The CDR3 DNA sequence: TGTGCCAGCTCAGCCCAGGGATACACTGAAGCTTTCTTT. This translates into CASSAQGYTEAFF.

The chain joins TRBV5-6 to TRBJ2-3, with D possibly matching TRBD1 (6 bases). The germline V and J ends were trimmed by 4 bases and 6 bases, with 18 bases remaining between them. Germline CDR1 is SGHDT and CDR2 is YYEEEE. This CDR3 is built from 15 residues. The CDR3 region has the DNA TGTGCCAGCAGCCTTTCTCCAGGGGTAGTTGATACGCAGTATTTT. This encodes CASSLSPGVVDTQYF.

The chain has TRBV7-9 and TRBJ1-2; no clear D gene. The CDR3 is 11 residues long. V shed 3 bases and J shed 7 bases, with 6 bases lying between them. The germline V gene encodes CDR1 SEHNR and CDR2 FQNEAQ (reference sequence). Here the CDR3 DNA reads TGTGCCAGCAGCTTGACCTTTGGCTACACCTTC. Translation: CASSLTFGYTF.